These 2 T cell receptor beta chains were all obtained from the same sample, sequenced in a study of tumor and adjacent non-tumor tissue in lung cancer. TCRbeta libraries were built with three rounds of nested PCR, modified from ARM-PCR. TCRdb reprocessed the multiplex PCR reads with MiXCR, giving one entry per CDR3 protein. The sample contains more than 85,000 distinct CDR3 sequences, about 60% of which appear only once. RNA was extracted from bulk tissue without any cell sorting. The normal lung tissue was taken more than 3 cm from the tumor edge. Sequenced material: distant non-tumor lung tissue. The receptors derive from a man aged 30 to 39 with non-small cell lung cancer.

This clonotype was detected a few times. The CDR3 bases are TGTGCCAGCAGTACGTTTCTAACAGGGGTAGCGTACCAAGAGACCCAGTACTTC. It encodes CASSTFLTGVAYQETQYF. The chain combines TRBV6-5 with TRBJ2-5; 7 nucleotides match TRBD1. V was pared by 5 bases and J by 0 bases, with 15 bases of the junction left unmatched. Looked up from germline, CDR1 is MNHEY and CDR2 is SVGAGI. CDR3 size: 18 residues.

This clonotype was counted a few times. The chain couples TRBV11-2 to TRBJ2-5; 9 positions agree with TRBD2. The germline gives CDR1 SGHAT, CDR2 FQNNGV. CDR3 size: 14 residues. V lost 5 bases and J lost 5; bases outside the gene matches: 6. In DNA, the CDR3 is TGTGCCAGCAGCCAGGGACTAGCTGGGGAGACCCAGTACTTC. Translation: CASSQGLAGETQYF.